These 20 T cell receptor beta chains were sequenced from one sample in a study of T cells after yellow fever vaccination. TCRdb analysed the 5' RACE reads with MiXCR anew, one entry per CDR3 protein. Of 300,000 to 400,000 distinct CDR3 sequences in the sample, approximately 12% were seen once. This specimen was CD4+ T cells sorted from PBMCs, taken 45 days after the yellow fever booster vaccination. The receptors come from a man between 18 and 35 years old who received the YFV17D yellow fever vaccine.

This clonotype has a handful of counts. The V and J genes are TRBV20-1 and TRBJ2-5, with D maybe TRBD2 (7 bases). V was pared by 5 bases and J by 3 bases, with 16 bases between. This CDR3 region has 14 residues. In germline, CDR1 is DFQATT, CDR2 SNEGSKA (reference sequence). The DNA of the CDR3 is TGCAGTGCTCTCCTGGCGGGGGCCGAAGAGACCCAGTACTTC. Translation: CSALLAGAEETQYF.

In this sample, this clonotype turned up once. The chain couples TRBV12-3 or TRBV12-4 to TRBJ1-2; TRBD1 agrees at 9 bases. The CDR3 contains 14 residues. The CDR3 nucleotides are TGTACCTGCAGCCAAGACAGGGGGAAAGGGGGCTACACCTTC. Amino acid sequence: CTCSQDRGKGGYTF.

This clonotype has at least ten counts. V usage is TRBV5-1 and J usage is TRBJ1-5, with 7 bases identical to TRBD1. CDR1 and CDR2 from the germline V gene are SGHRS and YFSETQ. V lost 2 bases to trimming and J lost 6 bases; unmatched junction nucleotides: 5. The CDR3 is made up of 14 amino acids. The CDR3 region is CASSLAGGGQPQHF. CDR3 DNA sequence: TGCGCCAGCAGCTTAGCAGGGGGTGGTCAGCCCCAGCATTTT. Full variable domain (remainder filled in from reference TRBV5-1 and TRBJ1-5): KAGVTQTPRYLIKTRGQQVTLSCSPISGHRSVSWYQQTPGQGLQFLFEYFSETQRNKGNFPGRFSGRQFSNSRSEMNVSTLELGDSALYLCASSLAGGGQPQHFGDGTRLSIL.

This clonotype was observed a handful of times. This chain uses TRBV6-5 with TRBJ2-3; 11 bases align to TRBD1. The germline CDR1 and CDR2 sequences are MNHEY and SVGAGI. This CDR3 has 14 amino acids. V was pared by 10 bases and J by 2 bases, with 5 bases of the junction left unmatched. The DNA of the CDR3 is TGTGCCACCGGACAGGGGGCTAACACAGATACGCAGTATTTT. Amino acids: CATGQGANTDTQYF.

The sample holds a few counts of this clonotype. The chain is built from TRBV19 and TRBJ1-2; no clear D. Germline CDR1 LNHDA, CDR2 SQIVND (reference sequence). Trimming removed 2 bases at V and 8 bases at J, with 6 bases between. The CDR3 spans 11 residues. CDR3 residues: CASSISTGYTF. The CDR3, as DNA: TGTGCCAGTAGTATATCCACCGGCTACACCTTC.

This clonotype was seen a few times. The chain combines TRBV2 with TRBJ2-4; possible D gene TRBD2, 6 bases. V lost 7 bases and J 2 bases, leaving 18 bases between the germline ends. Germline CDR1 is SNHLY and CDR2 is FYNNEI. This CDR3 comprises 16 residues. The CDR3 reads CASIRGGVGSKNIQYF. CDR3 nucleotide sequence: TGTGCCAGCATCAGAGGAGGGGTCGGGTCCAAAAACATTCAGTACTTC.

In its sample, this clonotype was seen many times. One end of the junction fails to match germline, which may point to a read error. V and J are TRBV7-7 and TRBJ2-5; 8 bases agree with TRBD1. The germline V gene has CDR1 SSHAT and CDR2 FNYEAQ (reference sequence). The CDR3 consists of 15 residues. The CDR3 loop is CASSSGQGTQETQYF. The CDR3 region has the DNA TGTGCTAGCAGCTCCGGACAGGGAACCCAAGAGACCCAGTACTTC.

There are a few counts of this clonotype. The V call is TRBV7-2, the J call TRBJ2-1; possibly TRBD2 for D (6 bases). Germline V lookup: CDR1 SGHTA, CDR2 FQGNSA. The CDR3 has 12 amino acids. V gave up 5 bases and J gave up 12 bases, with 14 bases separating them. CDR3 nucleotides: TGTGCCAGCAGCCCGGGGGTCGGGGCGCAGTTCTTC. Translation: CASSPGVGAQFF.

The chain uses TRBV28 and TRBJ2-5, with TRBD2 identical over 15 bases. CDR1 and CDR2 (germline): MDHEN, SYDVKM. This CDR3 is built from 17 residues. Losses at the gene ends were 7 bases for V and 10 bases for J; bases not matched to a gene: 16. In DNA, the CDR3 is TGTGCCAGCACCATAAGGACTAGCGGGGGGGCCCAACTGGGCCAGTACTTC. Translated, it gives CASTIRTSGGAQLGQYF.

A few counts support this clonotype. CDR3 coding DNA: TGTGCCAGCAGCTTGGGGGCGGGTACTGAAGCTTTCTTT. Protein: CASSLGAGTEAFF. The chain has TRBV7-9 and TRBJ1-1; D is possibly TRBD1 (6 bases). Germline CDR1 and CDR2: SEHNR and FQNEAQ (reference sequence). Between the trimmed V and J ends, which lost 3 bases and 5 bases, there was a span of 10 bases. This CDR3 has 13 amino acids.

This clonotype was counted ten times or more. The V gene is TRBV6-5, the J gene TRBJ1-2; D remains ambiguous. V was pared by 3 bases and J by 6 bases, with 17 bases between. The germline V gene has CDR1 MNHEY and CDR2 SVGAGI. CDR3 length equals 15 residues. The CDR3 protein is CASSYRSGRLDGYTF. The CDR3 DNA sequence: TGTGCCAGCAGTTATCGGTCGGGCAGGTTGGATGGCTACACCTTC.

This clonotype showed up just a few times. The chain couples TRBV5-5 to TRBJ1-1; D gene uncertain. Germline loops: CDR1 SGHKS, CDR2 YYEKEE (reference sequence). The ends were cut back, 2 bases at V and 0 bases at J, with 14 bases in the middle. The CDR3 is 16 residues long. The CDR3 region has the DNA TGTGCCAGCAGCTTTTTCCATGCAGGATTGAACACTGAAGCTTTCTTT. Residues: CASSFFHAGLNTEAFF.

The V gene is TRBV27, the J gene TRBJ1-5; 7 bases agree with TRBD1. Germline V gene lookup returns CDR1 MNHEY and CDR2 SMNVEV (reference sequence). The CDR3 has 16 residues. Losses at the gene ends were 6 bases for V and 6 bases for J; bases not matched to a gene: 14. Here the CDR3 reads CASRNEDREEGQPQHF. CDR3 coding DNA: TGTGCCAGCAGGAATGAAGACAGGGAAGAGGGTCAGCCCCAGCATTTT.

The chain couples TRBV19 to TRBJ1-2, with D possibly TRBD1 on 6 matching bases. The CDR3 totals 10 residues. Germline V gene data show CDR1 as LNHDA and CDR2 as SQIVND (reference sequence). V was clipped by 10 bases and J by 6 bases, with 9 bases between them. The DNA of the CDR3 is TGTGCCACCAACAGGGATGGCTACACCTTC. Protein: CATNRDGYTF. Complete variable domain (other parts from reference TRBV19 and TRBJ1-2): DGGITQSPKYLFRKEGQNVTLSCEQNLNHDAMYWYRQDPGQGLRLIYYSQIVNDFQKGDIAEGYSVSREKKESFPLTVTSAQKNPTAFYLCATNRDGYTFGSGTRLTVV.

This clonotype was seen a few times. V usage is TRBV7-9 and J usage is TRBJ1-1; no firm D call. The V end was cut by 1 base, the J end by 0 bases, with 6 bases between. The CDR3 has 14 amino acids. Germline CDR1 SEHNR, CDR2 FQNEAQ (reference sequence). The CDR3 bases are TGTGCCAGCAGCTTAGGGAGTGTGAACACTGAAGCTTTCTTT. Its protein is CASSLGSVNTEAFF. Together with reference TRBV7-9 and TRBJ1-1, the CDR3 gives the full variable domain: DTGVSQNPRHKITKRGQNVTFRCDPISEHNRLYWYRQTLGQGPEFLTYFQNEAQLEKSRLLSDRFSAERPKGSFSTLEIQRTEQGDSAMYLCASSLGSVNTEAFFGQGTRLTVV.

This clonotype was observed many times. This chain links TRBV12-3 or TRBV12-4 with TRBJ2-3; 9 nucleotides line up with TRBD1. V shed 6 bases, J shed 1 base, and the junction held 2 bases outside the gene matches. The CDR3 is made up of 14 amino acids. The CDR3 DNA reads TGTGCCAGCAGCCGGGACAGGGGCACAGATACGCAGTATTTT. Protein: CASSRDRGTDTQYF.

There are a few counts of this clonotype. CDR3 residues: CASSLEVAAEQFF. CDR3 bases: TGTGCCAGCAGCTTAGAAGTAGCGGCGGAGCAGTTCTTC. The V and J genes are TRBV7-9 and TRBJ2-1; D is possibly TRBD2 (6 bases). This CDR3 region has 13 residues. Germline V gene sequence: CDR1 SEHNR, CDR2 FQNEAQ (reference sequence). Trimming took off 1 base at V and 10 bases at J, with 11 bases between the two ends.

This chain connects TRBV10-3 to TRBJ2-2, with D uncertain. V shed 10 bases and J shed 1 base, with 13 bases lying between them. Germline CDR1 is ENHRY and CDR2 is SYGVKD. The CDR3 is made up of 14 amino acids. CDR3 loop: CATHLTGNTGELFF. The DNA of the CDR3 is TGTGCCACGCACCTAACTGGGAACACCGGGGAGCTGTTTTTT.

This clonotype was found a few times. This chain links TRBV3-1 with TRBJ2-5; the match to TRBD2 covers 14 bases. Losses at the gene ends were 3 bases for V and 5 bases for J; bases not matched to a gene: 5. CDR1 is LGHDT and CDR2 is YNNKEL in the germline V gene (reference sequence). The CDR3 length is 16 residues. The CDR3 reads CASSQGRTSGGETQYF. Here the CDR3 DNA reads TGTGCCAGCAGCCAGGGTCGGACTAGCGGGGGGGAGACCCAGTACTTC.

This clonotype was seen more than once but under ten times. The chain recombines TRBV7-2 with TRBJ1-1, with D maybe TRBD1 (6 bases). Trimming pared 1 base from V and 2 bases from J, leaving 14 bases between. Germline-derived CDR1 and CDR2 are SGHTA and FQGNSA. The CDR3 length is 16 residues. Here the CDR3 DNA reads TGTGCCAGCAGCTTAGTCGGGGGCCGGGGAAACACTGAAGCTTTCTTT. Translation gives CASSLVGGRGNTEAFF.